A single sample is the source of the 10 T cell receptor beta chains below, sequenced in a study of long-term antiretroviral therapy in people with HIV. Runs used v3.0 of the immunoSEQ assay and were done at survey level. Repertoires were generated with immunoSEQ multiplex PCR, while TCRdb's copy carries only in-frame clones and drops some. Seen here are over 15,000 clones, around 80% observed once, and the top ten hold 4% to 5%. The source was unsorted PBMCs, collected 0.1 years before starting antiretroviral therapy. The receptors come from a man between 18 and 35 years old with HIV.

The gene calls are TRBV28 and TRBJ2-7, with D perhaps TRBD1 (6 bases). Per the germline V gene, CDR1 is MDHEN and CDR2 is SYDVKM. With 2 bases removed from V and 6 bases from J, the gap between germline ends came to 8 bases. CDR3 length: 12 residues. As DNA, the CDR3 is TGTGCCAGCAGTTTACAACAGGGCGAGCAGTACTTC. This codes for CASSLQQGEQYF.

This clone was found once. The V and J genes are TRBV27 and TRBJ1-2, with TRBD1 matching 9 bases. Germline loops: CDR1 MNHEY, CDR2 SMNVEV (reference sequence). Unmatched junction bases numbered 4, after V lost 0 bases and J lost 8 bases. The CDR3 covers 14 residues. CDR3 amino acids: CASSLSQGARGYTF. CDR3 in DNA: TGTGCCAGCAGTTTATCACAGGGGGCGCGGGGCTACACCTTC.

The rearrangement links TRBV28 to TRBJ2-1; 13 bases are a match to TRBD2. Losses at the gene ends were 6 bases for V and 6 bases for J; bases not matched to a gene: 5. This CDR3 region has 15 residues. Germline V gives CDR1 MDHEN, CDR2 SYDVKM. The CDR3 nucleotides are TGTGCCAGCAGGCCCACTAGCGGGAGGGGCAATGAGCAGTTCTTC. Its translation is CASRPTSGRGNEQFF.

The chain combines TRBV6-6 with TRBJ1-1; no clear D gene. Trimming took off 6 bases at V and 7 bases at J, with 9 bases between the two ends. Per germline, CDR1 MNHNY and CDR2 SVGAGI (reference sequence). CDR3 length: 11 residues. The chain's CDR3 is CASRKRNEAFF. CDR3 nucleotide sequence: TGTGCCAGCAGGAAGCGAAATGAAGCTTTCTTT.

V and J are TRBV14 and TRBJ2-3, with D tentatively TRBD1 (6 bases). Germline CDR1 is SGHDN and CDR2 is FVKESK. The germline V and J ends were trimmed by 1 base and 2 bases, with 13 bases remaining between them. This CDR3 has 16 amino acids. Here the CDR3 reads CASSQVMGHPTDTQYF. CDR3 DNA sequence: TGTGCCAGCAGCCAAGTAATGGGACACCCCACAGATACGCAGTATTTT.

The V gene is TRBV5-6, the J gene TRBJ2-1; the D gene is possibly TRBD1 (6 bases). CDR3 length: 15 residues. Germline V lookup: CDR1 SGHDT, CDR2 YYEEEE. With 2 bases removed from V and 7 bases from J, the gap between germline ends came to 16 bases. The CDR3 DNA sequence: TGTGCCAGCAGCTTTTTGCAGGGGAGTGTGAATGAGCAGTTCTTC. Translating gives CASSFLQGSVNEQFF. Variable domain in full (rest from reference TRBV5-6 and TRBJ2-1): DAGVTQSPTHLIKTRGQQVTLRCSPKSGHDTVSWYQQALGQGPQFIFQYYEEEERQRGNFPDRFSGHQFPNYSSELNVNALLLGDSALYLCASSFLQGSVNEQFFGPGTRLTVL.

This clone was recorded a few times. The CDR3 loop is CASSPDRVSNQPQHF. CDR3 DNA sequence: TGTGCCAGCAGTCCTGACAGGGTTAGCAATCAGCCCCAGCATTTT. The V and J genes are TRBV6-5 and TRBJ1-5; 7 nucleotides line up with TRBD1. The germline V gene encodes CDR1 MNHEY and CDR2 SVGAGI. Trimming removed 5 bases from V and 0 bases from J; junction bases left unmatched: 4. The CDR3 totals 15 residues.

The chain recombines TRBV27 with TRBJ2-7; 10 bases are a match to TRBD2. From germline, CDR1 is MNHEY and CDR2 SMNVEV (reference sequence). The ends lost 5 bases at V and 1 base at J; junction bases unmatched: 11. This CDR3 has 17 amino acids. The CDR3 DNA reads TGTGCCAGCAGTGCCTTGCCGGGACTAGCGCGATCCTACGAGCAGTACTTC. It translates to CASSALPGLARSYEQYF.

The V call is TRBV28, the J call TRBJ2-6; tentatively, D is TRBD2 (5 bases). The V end lost 3 bases, the J end lost 0 bases, and 9 bases lay between the germline ends. The CDR3 is 16 residues long. Germline V lookup: CDR1 MDHEN, CDR2 SYDVKM. The CDR3 DNA follows: TGTGCCAGCAGTTTGGAGGAGAGCTCTGGGGCCAACGTCCTGACTTTC. Encoded protein: CASSLEESSGANVLTF.

This chain connects TRBV18 to TRBJ2-7; TRBD1 is a possible D gene (6 bases). V lost 6 bases and J lost 2, with 14 bases in between. Germline assignment: CDR1 KGHSH and CDR2 LQKENI. The CDR3 length is 14 residues. CDR3: CASSPIGQPYEQYF. DNA for the CDR3: TGTGCCAGCTCCCCGATTGGACAGCCCTACGAGCAGTACTTC.